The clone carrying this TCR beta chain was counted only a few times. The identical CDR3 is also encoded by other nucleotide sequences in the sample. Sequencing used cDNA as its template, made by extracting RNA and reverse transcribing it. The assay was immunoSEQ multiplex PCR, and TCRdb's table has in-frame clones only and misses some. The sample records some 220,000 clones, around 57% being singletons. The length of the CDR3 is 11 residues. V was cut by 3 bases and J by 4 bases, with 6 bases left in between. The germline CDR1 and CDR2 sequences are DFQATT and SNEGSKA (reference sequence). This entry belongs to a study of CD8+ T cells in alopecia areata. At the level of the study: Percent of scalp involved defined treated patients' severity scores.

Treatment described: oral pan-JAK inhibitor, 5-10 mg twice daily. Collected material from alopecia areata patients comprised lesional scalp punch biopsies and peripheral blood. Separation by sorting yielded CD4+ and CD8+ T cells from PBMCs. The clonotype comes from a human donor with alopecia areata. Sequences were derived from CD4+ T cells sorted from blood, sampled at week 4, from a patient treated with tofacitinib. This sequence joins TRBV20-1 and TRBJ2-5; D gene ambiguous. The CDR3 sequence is CSASSGETQYF. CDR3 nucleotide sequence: TGCAGTGCTAGTTCGGGAGAGACCCAGTACTTC.